This T cell receptor (beta chain) was observed in a study of T cell responses to AZD1222 COVID-19 vaccine. Second-dose intervals of approximately 4 or approximately 12 weeks were pooled. V was cut by 0 bases and J by 9 bases, with 3 bases left in between. This CDR3 contains 11 residues. CDR1 LGHNT and CDR2 FRNRAP come from the germline V gene. Of note for this clone: Antigen unknown.

Study observations and caveats: Increased Spike-specific TCR breadth and depth were observed after two AZD1222 doses. Only six or seven AZD1222 recipients were seropositive at baseline.

Sequencing used immunoSEQ multiplex PCR; TCRdb keeps in-frame clones, though not all of them. Found here are about 110,000 clones, less than 95% of them singletons; the top ten hold around 3%. This TCR derives from an adult who received the AZD1222 COVID-19 vaccine. The starting material was peripheral blood, obtained 28 days after the second AZD1222 dose. The J gene is TRBJ2-1, the V gene TRBV12-5; D remains ambiguous. CDR3 protein: CASGLVSEQFF. CDR3 nucleotides: TGTGCTAGTGGTTTGGTGAGTGAGCAGTTCTTC.